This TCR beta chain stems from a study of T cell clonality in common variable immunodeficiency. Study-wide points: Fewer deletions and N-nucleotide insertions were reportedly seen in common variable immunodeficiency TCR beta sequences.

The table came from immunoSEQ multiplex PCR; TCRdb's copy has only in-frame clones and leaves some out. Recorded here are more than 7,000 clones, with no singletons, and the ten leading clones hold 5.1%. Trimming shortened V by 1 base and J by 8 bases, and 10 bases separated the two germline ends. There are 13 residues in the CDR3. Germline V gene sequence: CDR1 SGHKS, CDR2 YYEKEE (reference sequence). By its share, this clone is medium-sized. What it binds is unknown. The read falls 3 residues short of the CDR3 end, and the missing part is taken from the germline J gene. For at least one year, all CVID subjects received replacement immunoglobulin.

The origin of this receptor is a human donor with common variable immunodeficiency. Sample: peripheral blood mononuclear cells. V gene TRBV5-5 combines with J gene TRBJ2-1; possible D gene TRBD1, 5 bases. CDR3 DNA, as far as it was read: TGTGCCAGCAGCTTGAGCTGGGGCTATGAG. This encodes CASSLSWGYE. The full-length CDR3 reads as CASSLSWGYEQFF.